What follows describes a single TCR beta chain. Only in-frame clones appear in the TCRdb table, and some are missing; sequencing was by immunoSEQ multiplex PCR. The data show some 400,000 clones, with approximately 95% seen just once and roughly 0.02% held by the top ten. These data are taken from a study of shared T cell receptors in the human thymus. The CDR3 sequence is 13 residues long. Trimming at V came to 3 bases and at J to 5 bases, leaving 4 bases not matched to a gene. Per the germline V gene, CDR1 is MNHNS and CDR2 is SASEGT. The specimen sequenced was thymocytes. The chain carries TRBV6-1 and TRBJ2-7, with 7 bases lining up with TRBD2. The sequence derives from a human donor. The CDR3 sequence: CASSEAGVNEQYF. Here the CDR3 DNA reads TGTGCCAGCAGTGAGGCGGGAGTAAACGAGCAGTACTTC.